The 32 T cell receptor beta chains below all came from one sample that was sequenced in a study of somatic mutations in cytotoxic T cells in rheumatoid arthritis. Using immunoSEQ multiplex PCR, the repertoire was profiled, and TCRdb retains in-frame clones only, with some absent. The sample contains 20,000 to 25,000 clones, roughly 80% of which appear only once. Specimen: CD8+ T cells sorted from blood. These receptors were obtained from an adult with rheumatoid arthritis.

J is TRBJ2-5 and V is TRBV7-8, with 11 bases aligning to TRBD2. The V segment lost 4 bases and the J segment 2 bases; nucleotides outside the gene matches: 15. This CDR3 is built from 19 residues. In germline, CDR1 is SGHVS, CDR2 FQNEAQ. CDR3 sequence: CASSSGRLAGRFLQETQYF. The CDR3 nucleotides read TGTGCCAGCAGCTCGGGGCGACTAGCGGGGCGATTCTTACAAGAGACCCAGTACTTC.

The chain combines TRBV6-1 with TRBJ1-2, with 7 positions matching TRBD1. The J segment lost 3 bases and the V segment lost 4 bases, leaving 5 bases of the junction unmatched. The CDR3 runs 14 residues. Germline V gene sequence: CDR1 MNHNS, CDR2 SASEGT. The CDR3: CASSVQGNDYGYTF. CDR3 sequence (DNA): TGTGCCAGCAGTGTACAGGGGAACGACTATGGCTACACCTTC.

The chain combines TRBV5-6 with TRBJ2-7; the match to TRBD1 covers 7 bases. Per germline, CDR1 SGHDT and CDR2 YYEEEE. This CDR3 is built from 16 residues. The junction had 14 bases not matched to a gene; V was cut back by 5 bases and J by 3 bases. CDR3 in DNA: TGTGCCAGCAGTTTATATACCGGGACAGCATACTACGAGCAGTACTTC. Encoded protein: CASSLYTGTAYYEQYF.

This chain joins TRBV18 and TRBJ1-2; TRBD1 agrees at 10 bases. After removal of 2 bases from V and 7 bases from J, the junction contained 7 bases not matched to a gene. Germline V CDR1 and CDR2: KGHSH, LQKENI. The CDR3 totals 15 residues. The chain's CDR3 is CASSPYDRGQGGYTF. CDR3 bases: TGTGCCAGCTCACCATACGACAGGGGGCAAGGTGGCTACACCTTC. Complete variable domain (other parts from reference TRBV18 and TRBJ1-2): NAGVMQNPRHLVRRRGQEARLRCSPMKGHSHVYWYRQLPEEGLKFMVYLQKENIIDESGMPKERFSAEFPKEGPSILRIQQVVRGDSAAYFCASSPYDRGQGGYTFGSGTRLTVV.

The chain recombines TRBV4-1 with TRBJ2-3; D perhaps matches TRBD1 (5 bases). The CDR3 spans 16 residues. Per germline, CDR1 MGHRA and CDR2 YSYEKL. V shed 1 base and J shed 0 bases, with 11 bases lying between them. The CDR3 region is CASSQGTTPSTDTQYF. The CDR3 DNA reads TGCGCCAGCAGCCAAGGGACAACACCTAGCACAGATACGCAGTATTTT.

The chain uses TRBV7-9 and TRBJ2-3; TRBD1 or TRBD2 may be the D gene (5 bases each). Germline CDR1 reads SEHNR; CDR2 reads FQNEAQ (reference sequence). The CDR3 is 14 amino acids. V was pared by 3 bases and J by 4 bases, with 11 bases between. This CDR3 is CASSFQGAPDTQYF. CDR3 DNA sequence: TGTGCCAGCAGCTTTCAGGGAGCCCCAGATACGCAGTATTTT.

This chain connects TRBV7-9 to TRBJ1-1; weak D call: TRBD1 (6 bases). Trimming shortened V by 1 base and J by 1 base, and 10 bases separated the two germline ends. The CDR3 totals 15 residues. Per the germline V gene, CDR1 is SEHNR and CDR2 is FQNEAQ (reference sequence). The CDR3 region has the DNA TGTGCCAGCAGCTTAGGAGTGGGGGCGAACACTGAAGCTTTCTTT. Translation gives CASSLGVGANTEAFF.

The V call is TRBV9, the J call TRBJ2-7; D gene uncertain. This CDR3 is 14 amino acids long. The V and J ends lost 0 bases and 5 bases respectively, with 12 bases between them. CDR1 is SGDLS, CDR2 YYNGEE, per germline. CDR3 DNA sequence: TGTGCCAGCAGCGTAGCTCTCCTAGGTGACGAGCAGTACTTC. Amino acids: CASSVALLGDEQYF.

This chain connects TRBV6-1 to TRBJ1-4, with TRBD1 matching 8 bases. V shed 5 bases, J shed 8 bases, and the junction held 7 bases outside the gene matches. CDR3 length equals 14 residues. Germline V gives CDR1 MNHNS, CDR2 SASEGT. The CDR3 protein is CASSIGTGLEKLFF. The DNA for the CDR3 is TGTGCCAGCAGTATAGGGACAGGCCTCGAAAAACTGTTTTTT.

The chain is built from TRBV7-6 and TRBJ2-1; TRBD2 matches at 11 bases. V shed 5 bases, J shed 2 bases, and the junction held 5 bases outside the gene matches. Germline values: CDR1 SGHVS, CDR2 FNYEAQ. This CDR3 has 16 amino acids. The CDR3 DNA reads TGTGCCAGCAGCCACGAGACTAGCGGGGCCTACAATGAGCAGTTCTTC. This encodes CASSHETSGAYNEQFF.

V is TRBV29-1 and J is TRBJ1-4; TRBD1 matches 9 bases. Trimming removed 7 bases from V and 7 bases from J; junction bases left unmatched: 19. The CDR3 contains 17 residues. Germline lookup yields CDR1 SQVTM and CDR2 ANQGSEA. CDR3 nucleotide sequence: TGCAGCGCCTCCAATTCGGGACAGGGTGTAGTCAGTGAAAAACTGTTTTTT. Translating gives CSASNSGQGVVSEKLFF. Together with reference TRBV29-1 and TRBJ1-4, the CDR3 gives the full variable domain: SAVISQKPSRDICQRGTSLTIQCQVDSQVTMMFWYRQQPGQSLTLIATANQGSEATYESGFVIDKFPISRPNLTFSTLTVSNMSPEDSSIYLCSASNSGQGVVSEKLFFGSGTQLSVL.

The rearrangement joins TRBV4-1 to TRBJ1-6; TRBD1 is a possible D gene (6 bases). Trimming cost V 4 bases and J 9 bases, with 13 bases left between them. Germline V CDR1 and CDR2: MGHRA, YSYEKL. This CDR3 region has 14 residues. The CDR3 is CASSLHRAGSPLHF. The CDR3 DNA is TGCGCCAGCAGCCTCCACAGGGCGGGTTCACCCCTCCACTTT.

This chain uses TRBV6-5 with TRBJ2-5; possibly TRBD1 or TRBD2 for D (6 bases each). This CDR3 is 13 amino acids long. Trimming stripped 5 bases from V and 5 bases from J, with 12 bases between. Germline loops: CDR1 MNHEY, CDR2 SVGAGI. CDR3 sequence (DNA): TGTGCCAGCAGTCCTACAGGGAGGGAGACCCAGTACTTC. It codes for CASSPTGRETQYF.

This clone was seen a single time. This chain uses TRBV7-8 with TRBJ2-3, with D perhaps given as TRBD1 or TRBD2 (5 bases each). CDR1 is SGHVS, CDR2 FQNEAQ, per germline. Trimming left V 2 bases short and J 4 bases short, with 13 bases between. The CDR3 contains 15 residues. The CDR3 protein is CASSLYEGKADTQYF. As DNA, the CDR3 is TGTGCCAGCAGCTTATACGAGGGGAAGGCAGATACGCAGTATTTT.

This chain links TRBV4-1 with TRBJ2-7, with TRBD1 matching 8 bases. Germline V gene data show CDR1 as MGHRA and CDR2 as YSYEKL. V shed 6 bases and J 7 bases; nucleotides not matched to a gene: 11. The CDR3 covers 14 residues. CDR3 bases: TGCGCCAGCAGTCCGACAGGGGTGGGGCGGGAGCAGTACTTC. Its translation: CASSPTGVGREQYF.

The rearrangement uses TRBV5-8 and TRBJ1-5; 8 positions agree with TRBD1. This CDR3 is built from 15 residues. Trimming took 1 base from V and 2 from J; bases not matched to a gene: 2. Germline loops: CDR1 SGHTS, CDR2 YDEGEE. CDR3 amino acids: CASSLWGQGNQPQHF. The CDR3 DNA follows: TGTGCCAGCAGCTTGTGGGGACAGGGCAATCAGCCCCAGCATTTT.

The gene calls are TRBV2 and TRBJ2-2; D possibly corresponds to TRBD1 (6 bases). Germline assignment: CDR1 SNHLY and CDR2 FYNNEI. The CDR3 has 21 residues. The V end lost 1 base, the J end lost 2 bases, and 26 bases lay between the germline ends. The chain's CDR3 is CASSEGFPGQRQSPNTGELFF. The DNA for the CDR3 is TGTGCCAGCAGTGAAGGATTTCCGGGACAAAGGCAGTCCCCCAACACCGGGGAGCTGTTTTTT. The variable domain in full, with the rest retrieved from reference TRBV2 and TRBJ2-2, is EPEVTQTPSHQVTQMGQEVILRCVPISNHLYFYWYRQILGQKVEFLVSFYNNEISEKSEIFDDQFSVERPDGSNFTLKIRSTKLEDSAMYFCASSEGFPGQRQSPNTGELFFGEGSRLTVL.

This clone was observed a single time. The chain has TRBV11-3 and TRBJ2-7; 8 bases are a match to TRBD1. The CDR3 has 17 residues. With 5 bases clipped from V and 4 bases from J, the junction kept 16 bases outside the gene matches. Germline CDR1 reads SGHNT; CDR2 reads YENEEA. In DNA, the CDR3 is TGTGCCAGCAGCCTACGTAGGAGTGGACAGGGTCTTTACGAGCAGTACTTC. This sequence encodes CASSLRRSGQGLYEQYF.

V gene TRBV7-9 combines with J gene TRBJ1-1; TRBD1 agrees at 11 bases. CDR1 and CDR2 (germline): SEHNR, FQNEAQ (reference sequence). CDR3 length: 17 residues. Trimming took 7 bases from V and 5 from J; bases not matched to a gene: 15. The CDR3 sequence is CASIPTVDRGQGTEAFF. For the CDR3, the DNA is TGTGCCAGCATCCCCACCGTGGACAGGGGGCAGGGTACTGAAGCTTTCTTT.

The rearrangement links TRBV4-1 to TRBJ2-1; perhaps TRBD2 as D (6 bases). The germline V and J ends were trimmed by 3 bases and 0 bases, with 21 bases remaining between them. The CDR3 is 19 residues long. Germline lookup yields CDR1 MGHRA and CDR2 YSYEKL. For the CDR3, the DNA is TGCGCCAGCAGCCACGATTCCCGGGGGAGTTACTCCTCCTACAATGAGCAGTTCTTC. Translating it yields CASSHDSRGSYSSYNEQFF.

As concerns this clone: Other DNA sequences in this specimen translate into the identical CDR3. The genes are TRBV7-2 and TRBJ2-1; 16 bases are a match to TRBD2. With V trimmed by 5 bases and J by 7 bases, 2 bases remained unmatched. This CDR3 is 15 amino acids long. The germline V gene has CDR1 SGHTA and CDR2 FQGNSA. The CDR3 loop reads CASSLGLAGGNEQFF. In nucleotides, the CDR3 is TGTGCCAGCAGCCTGGGACTAGCGGGGGGGAATGAGCAGTTCTTC. The variable domain in full, with the rest retrieved from reference TRBV7-2 and TRBJ2-1, is GAGVSQSPSNKVTEKGKDVELRCDPISGHTALYWYRQSLGQGLEFLIYFQGNSAPDKSGLPSDRFSAERTGGSVSTLTIQRTQQEDSAVYLCASSLGLAGGNEQFFGPGTRLTVL.

The chain employs TRBV19 and TRBJ1-1, with D unclear. Trimming cost V 5 bases and J 1 base, with 5 bases left between them. CDR1 is LNHDA, CDR2 SQIVND, per germline (reference sequence). CDR3 size: 12 residues. The CDR3 coding sequence is TGTGCCAGTAGTTGGGGGAACACTGAAGCTTTCTTT. Translating gives CASSWGNTEAFF.

The rearrangement joins TRBV4-3 to TRBJ2-7, with D maybe TRBD1 (5 bases). With 1 base removed from V and 0 bases from J, the gap between germline ends came to 22 bases. Germline V gives CDR1 LGHNA, CDR2 YSLEER. This CDR3 contains 19 residues. CDR3 residues: CASSQAHSDSDSGSYEQYF. The DNA for the CDR3 is TGCGCCAGCAGCCAAGCCCACTCCGACAGCGATTCGGGCTCCTACGAGCAGTACTTC.

This sequence joins TRBV7-6 and TRBJ2-7, with TRBD1 matching 8 bases. The ends lost 3 bases at V and 5 bases at J; junction bases unmatched: 6. CDR1 is SGHVS and CDR2 is FNYEAQ in the germline V gene. The CDR3 is made up of 14 amino acids. CDR3 DNA: TGTGCCAGCAGCTTGGCCGACAGGGGCCACGAGCAGTACTTC. Translation: CASSLADRGHEQYF.

The chain couples TRBV7-8 to TRBJ1-1; D unresolved. This CDR3 has 12 amino acids. Germline assignment: CDR1 SGHVS and CDR2 FQNEAQ. DNA for the CDR3: TGTGCGGTTGGGTGGACGAACACTGAAGCTTTCTTT. Translating it yields CAVGWTNTEAFF. Full variable domain (rest looked up from reference TRBV7-8 and TRBJ1-1): GAGVSQSPRYKVAKRGQDVALRCDPISGHVSLFWYQQALGQGPEFLTYFQNEAQLDKSGLPSDRFFAERPEGSVSTLKIQRTQQEDSAVYLCAVGWTNTEAFFGQGTRLTVV.

CDR3 protein: CASSEGFHRSYNEQFF. DNA for the CDR3: TGTGCCAGCAGTGAAGGCTTCCACAGGTCCTACAATGAGCAGTTCTTC. The chain is built from TRBV2 and TRBJ2-1, with a tentative D call TRBD1 (5 bases). Germline CDR1 and CDR2: SNHLY and FYNNEI. The CDR3 is 16 residues long. With 1 base removed from V and 1 base from J, the gap between germline ends came to 11 bases.

The chain uses TRBV6-9 and TRBJ2-7; D might be TRBD2 (5 bases). Germline CDR1 and CDR2: MNHGY and SVAAGI. Trimming shortened V by 6 bases and J by 6 bases, and 21 bases separated the two germline ends. The CDR3 totals 15 residues. Here the CDR3 DNA reads TGTGCCAGCAGACGAAGGGCCCGCCGGGGTGGCGAGCAGTACTTC. This codes for CASRRRARRGGEQYF.

The gene calls are TRBV29-1 and TRBJ2-5; D is ambiguous. The J call may be wrong; the DNA end is better matched by TRBJ2-7. Germline V gene lookup returns CDR1 SQVTM and CDR2 ANQGSEA. CDR3 length equals 12 residues. CDR3 DNA sequence: TGCAGCGTTATGGTGGGTCCCTACGAGCAGTACTTC. It translates to CSVMVGPYEQYF.

The chain is built from TRBV27 and TRBJ2-5; 7 nucleotides align to TRBD1. CDR3 size: 14 residues. The germline gives CDR1 MNHEY, CDR2 SMNVEV (reference sequence). V gave up 1 base and J gave up 5 bases; unmatched junction bases: 4. The CDR3 nucleotides are TGTGCCAGCAGTTTATTCGACAGGGCGGAGACCCAGTACTTC. Translated, it gives CASSLFDRAETQYF.

The chain links TRBV2 to TRBJ2-7; tentative D call: TRBD2 (7 bases). Germline-derived CDR1 and CDR2 are SNHLY and FYNNEI. V was pared by 7 bases and J by 3 bases, with 25 bases between. This CDR3 region has 17 residues. CDR3 nucleotides: TGTGCCAGCATAGGCCCCCTTACGGGGGGCATTGACTACGAGCAGTACTTC. The encoded protein is CASIGPLTGGIDYEQYF.

V usage is TRBV7-9 and J usage is TRBJ2-3; 8 bases are shared with TRBD2. The CDR3 is 17 residues long. J lost 4 bases, V lost 5 bases, and 14 bases had no gene match. Germline V CDR1 and CDR2: SEHNR, FQNEAQ (reference sequence). The CDR3 coding sequence is TGTGCCAGCAGCCACCCGAACGGGGGGGCGGGTGCAGATACGCAGTATTTT. Its translation: CASSHPNGGAGADTQYF.

V usage is TRBV7-8 and J usage is TRBJ1-1, with a tentative D call TRBD1 (5 bases). The CDR3 is made up of 14 amino acids. Trimming shortened V by 4 bases and J by 5 bases, and 14 bases separated the two germline ends. Germline values: CDR1 SGHVS, CDR2 FQNEAQ. The CDR3 DNA sequence: TGTGCCAGCAGCTGGACGGGGGGTGCAACTGAAGCTTTCTTT. Translating gives CASSWTGGATEAFF.